A selection of T cell receptor beta chains follows, all from one sample in a study of cytomegalovirus exposure and HLA in healthy donors. The method was immunoSEQ multiplex PCR; TCRdb's version includes in-frame clones alone and lacks a portion of them. The sample includes roughly 150,000 clones, around 73% seen only once; the top ten take 5.4%. The sequencing input was PBMCs. These TCRs come from a woman aged 18 to 35 in good health and CMV-seropositive. Both conserved end residues are part of each CDR3. A D gene is named only where the DNA matches it firmly. A row's size may be missing; if present it is once, few, many or a size class.

. | TRBJ1-1 | TRBD1 | TRBV27 | 15 | CASSLSDQGATEAFF | TGTGCCAGCAGTTTATCCGACCAGGGGGCGACTGAAGCTTTCTTT
. | TRBJ2-3 | TRBD1 | TRBV5-4 | 15 | CASSPDRGLVDTQYF | TGTGCCAGCAGTCCAGACAGGGGGCTAGTAGATACGCAGTATTTT
. | TRBJ1-3 | . | TRBV7-9 | 15 | CASSLPQGSGNTIYF | TGTGCCAGCAGCTTACCCCAGGGCTCTGGAAACACCATATATTTT
. | TRBJ2-5 | . | TRBV7-8 | 15 | CASSLGGPVGETQYF | TGTGCCAGCAGCTTAGGAGGTCCGGTGGGAGAGACCCAGTACTTC
. | TRBJ1-2 | TRBD1 | TRBV7-9 | 17 | CASSPPGTGGFGYGYTF | TGTGCCAGCAGCCCTCCGGGGACAGGGGGATTCGGCTATGGCTACACCTTC
. | TRBJ2-7 | . | TRBV11-2 | 14 | CASSLDPTGYEQYF | TGTGCCAGCAGCTTAGATCCGACTGGCTACGAGCAGTACTTC
. | TRBJ2-1 | TRBD2 | TRBV4-1 | 19 | CASSQIGAGGPSSYNEQFF | TGCGCCAGCAGCCAAATAGGGGCGGGGGGGCCCTCCTCCTACAATGAGCAGTTCTTC
. | TRBJ2-1 | . | TRBV30 | 14 | CASTAVSKDNEQFF | TGTGCCTCCACAGCGGTCTCCAAGGATAATGAGCAGTTCTTC
few | TRBJ1-6 | . | TRBV9 | 14 | CASSSGQYNSPLHF | TGTGCCAGCAGCTCAGGACAGTATAATTCACCCCTCCACTTT
. | TRBJ2-6 | TRBD2 | TRBV28 | 17 | CASNSGGVLTGANVLTF | TGTGCCAGCAACTCGGGGGGAGTCTTAACCGGGGCCAACGTCCTGACTTTC